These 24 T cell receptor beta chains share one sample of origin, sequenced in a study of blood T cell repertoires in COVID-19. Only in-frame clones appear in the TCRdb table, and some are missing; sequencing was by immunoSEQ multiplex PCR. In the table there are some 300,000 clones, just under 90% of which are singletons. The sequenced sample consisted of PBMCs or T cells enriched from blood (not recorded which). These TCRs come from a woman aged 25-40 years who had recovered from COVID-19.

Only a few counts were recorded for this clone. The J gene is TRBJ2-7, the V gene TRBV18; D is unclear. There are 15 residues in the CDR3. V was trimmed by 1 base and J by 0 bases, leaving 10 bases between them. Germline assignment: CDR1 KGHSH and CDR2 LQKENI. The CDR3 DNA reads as TGTGCCAGCTCACCACAGTTACAGACCTCCTACGAGCAGTACTTC. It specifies CASSPQLQTSYEQYF. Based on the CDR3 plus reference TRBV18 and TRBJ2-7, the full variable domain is NAGVMQNPRHLVRRRGQEARLRCSPMKGHSHVYWYRQLPEEGLKFMVYLQKENIIDESGMPKERFSAEFPKEGPSILRIQQVVRGDSAAYFCASSPQLQTSYEQYFGPGTRLTVT.

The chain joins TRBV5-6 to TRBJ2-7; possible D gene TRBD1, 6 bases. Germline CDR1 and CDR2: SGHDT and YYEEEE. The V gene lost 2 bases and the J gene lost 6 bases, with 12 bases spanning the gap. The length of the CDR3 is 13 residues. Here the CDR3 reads CASSFNREGEQYF. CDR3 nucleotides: TGTGCCAGCAGCTTTAACAGGGAAGGCGAGCAGTACTTC. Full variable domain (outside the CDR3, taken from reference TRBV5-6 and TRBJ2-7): DAGVTQSPTHLIKTRGQQVTLRCSPKSGHDTVSWYQQALGQGPQFIFQYYEEEERQRGNFPDRFSGHQFPNYSSELNVNALLLGDSALYLCASSFNREGEQYFGPGTRLTVT.

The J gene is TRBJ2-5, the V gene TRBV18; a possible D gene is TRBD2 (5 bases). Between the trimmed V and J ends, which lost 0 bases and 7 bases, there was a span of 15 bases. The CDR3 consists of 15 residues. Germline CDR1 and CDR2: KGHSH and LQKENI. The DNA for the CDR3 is TGTGCCAGCTCACCACCGTCTGACCTGGCGGGGACCCAGTACTTC. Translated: CASSPPSDLAGTQYF.

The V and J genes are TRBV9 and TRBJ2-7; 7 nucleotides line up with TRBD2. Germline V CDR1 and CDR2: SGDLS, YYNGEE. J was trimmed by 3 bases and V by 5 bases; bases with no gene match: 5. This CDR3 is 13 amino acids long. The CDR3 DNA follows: TGTGCCAGCAGTGCAGGGAGGGGCTACGAGCAGTACTTC. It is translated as CASSAGRGYEQYF.

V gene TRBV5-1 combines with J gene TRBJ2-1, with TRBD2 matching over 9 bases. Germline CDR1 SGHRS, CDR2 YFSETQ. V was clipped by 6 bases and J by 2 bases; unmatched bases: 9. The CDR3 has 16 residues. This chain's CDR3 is CASTRPGLAAYNEQFF. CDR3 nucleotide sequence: TGCGCCAGCACCCGGCCGGGACTAGCAGCCTACAATGAGCAGTTCTTC.

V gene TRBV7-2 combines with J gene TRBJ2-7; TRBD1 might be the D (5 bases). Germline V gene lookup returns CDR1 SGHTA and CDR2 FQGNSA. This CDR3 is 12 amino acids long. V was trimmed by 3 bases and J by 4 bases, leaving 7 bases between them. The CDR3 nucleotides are TGTGCCAGCAGCTTCCGGACATACGAGCAGTACTTC. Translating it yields CASSFRTYEQYF.

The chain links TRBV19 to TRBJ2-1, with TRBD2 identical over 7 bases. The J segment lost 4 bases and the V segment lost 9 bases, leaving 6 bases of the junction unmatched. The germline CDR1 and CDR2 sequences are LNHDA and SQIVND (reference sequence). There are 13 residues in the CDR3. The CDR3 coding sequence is TGTGCCAGCCGGGACTATTCATACAATGAGCAGTTCTTC. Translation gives CASRDYSYNEQFF.

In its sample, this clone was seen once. The CDR3 bases are TGTGCCAGCAGCACCCGACAGGGTCAGGGAAACACCATATATTTT. It codes for CASSTRQGQGNTIYF. This sequence joins TRBV7-9 and TRBJ1-3; 7 bases agree with TRBD1. The germline V gene encodes CDR1 SEHNR and CDR2 FQNEAQ (reference sequence). With 5 bases clipped from V and 4 bases from J, the junction kept 8 bases outside the gene matches. The CDR3 loop spans 15 amino acids.

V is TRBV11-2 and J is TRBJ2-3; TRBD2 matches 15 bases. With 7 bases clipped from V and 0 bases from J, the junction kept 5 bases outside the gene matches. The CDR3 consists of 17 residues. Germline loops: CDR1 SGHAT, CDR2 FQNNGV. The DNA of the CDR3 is TGTGCCAGCACTGGACTAGCGGGAGGGCCAAGCACAGATACGCAGTATTTT. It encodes CASTGLAGGPSTDTQYF.

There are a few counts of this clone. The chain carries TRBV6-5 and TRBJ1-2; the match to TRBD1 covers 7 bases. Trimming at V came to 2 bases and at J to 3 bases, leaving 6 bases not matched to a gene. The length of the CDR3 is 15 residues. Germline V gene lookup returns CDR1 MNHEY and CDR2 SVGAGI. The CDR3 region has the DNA TGTGCCAGCAGTTACGGGACCGGGACAGACTATGGCTACACCTTC. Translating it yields CASSYGTGTDYGYTF.

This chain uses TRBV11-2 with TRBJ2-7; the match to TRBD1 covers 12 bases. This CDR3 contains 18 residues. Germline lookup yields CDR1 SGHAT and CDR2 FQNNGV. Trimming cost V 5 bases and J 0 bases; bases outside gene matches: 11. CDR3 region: CASSASGTGGLSSYEQYF. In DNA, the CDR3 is TGTGCCAGCAGCGCATCCGGGACAGGGGGCTTAAGCTCCTACGAGCAGTACTTC.

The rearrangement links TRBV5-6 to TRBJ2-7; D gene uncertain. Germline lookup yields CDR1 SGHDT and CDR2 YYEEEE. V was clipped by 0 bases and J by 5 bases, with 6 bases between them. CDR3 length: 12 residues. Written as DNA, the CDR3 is TGTGCCAGCAGCTTGGGAGGCGACGAGCAGTACTTC. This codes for CASSLGGDEQYF.

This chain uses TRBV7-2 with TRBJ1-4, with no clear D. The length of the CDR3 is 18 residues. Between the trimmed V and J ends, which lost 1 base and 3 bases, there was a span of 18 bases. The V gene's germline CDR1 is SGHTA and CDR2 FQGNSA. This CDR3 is CASSLESTVGRANEKLFF. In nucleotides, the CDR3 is TGTGCCAGCAGCTTAGAGTCTACGGTGGGGAGGGCTAATGAAAAACTGTTTTTT.

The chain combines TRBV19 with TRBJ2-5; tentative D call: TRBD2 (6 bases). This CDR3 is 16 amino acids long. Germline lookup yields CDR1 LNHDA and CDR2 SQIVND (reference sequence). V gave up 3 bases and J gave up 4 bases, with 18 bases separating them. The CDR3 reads CASSMRVGGLGETQYF. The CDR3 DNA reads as TGTGCCAGTAGTATGCGGGTTGGGGGACTGGGAGAGACCCAGTACTTC. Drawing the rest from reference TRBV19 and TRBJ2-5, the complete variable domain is DGGITQSPKYLFRKEGQNVTLSCEQNLNHDAMYWYRQDPGQGLRLIYYSQIVNDFQKGDIAEGYSVSREKKESFPLTVTSAQKNPTAFYLCASSMRVGGLGETQYFGPGTRLLVL.

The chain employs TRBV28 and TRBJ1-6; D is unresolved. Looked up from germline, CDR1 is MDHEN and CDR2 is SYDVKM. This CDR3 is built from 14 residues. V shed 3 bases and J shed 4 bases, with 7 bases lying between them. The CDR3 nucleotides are TGTGCCAGCAGTTTGTCCCCTTATAATTCACCCCTCCACTTT. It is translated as CASSLSPYNSPLHF. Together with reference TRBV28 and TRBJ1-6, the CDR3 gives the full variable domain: DVKVTQSSRYLVKRTGEKVFLECVQDMDHENMFWYRQDPGLGLRLIYFSYDVKMKEKGDIPEGYSVSREKKERFSLILESASTNQTSMYLCASSLSPYNSPLHFGNGTRLTVT.

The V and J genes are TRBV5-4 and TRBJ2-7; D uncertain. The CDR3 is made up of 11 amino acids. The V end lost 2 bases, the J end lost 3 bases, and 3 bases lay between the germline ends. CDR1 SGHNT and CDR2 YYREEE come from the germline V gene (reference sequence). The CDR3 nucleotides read TGTGCCAGCAGCTTCCTCTACGAGCAGTACTTC. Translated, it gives CASSFLYEQYF.

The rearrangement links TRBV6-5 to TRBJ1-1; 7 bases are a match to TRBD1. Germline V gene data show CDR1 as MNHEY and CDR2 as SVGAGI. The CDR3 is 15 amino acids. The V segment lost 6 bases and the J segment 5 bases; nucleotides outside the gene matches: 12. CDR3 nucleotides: TGTGCCAGCAGCCTTCCTACAGGGGCCGTAACTGAAGCTTTCTTT. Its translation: CASSLPTGAVTEAFF.

The CDR3 reads CASSQSSSGSSGELFF. CDR3 bases: TGCGCCAGCAGCCAAAGTTCTAGCGGGAGTTCCGGGGAGCTGTTTTTT. The chain links TRBV4-1 to TRBJ2-2, with 10 bases aligning to TRBD2. The CDR3 is 16 amino acids. The germline CDR1 and CDR2 sequences are MGHRA and YSYEKL. Trimming took 2 bases from V and 6 from J; bases not matched to a gene: 6.

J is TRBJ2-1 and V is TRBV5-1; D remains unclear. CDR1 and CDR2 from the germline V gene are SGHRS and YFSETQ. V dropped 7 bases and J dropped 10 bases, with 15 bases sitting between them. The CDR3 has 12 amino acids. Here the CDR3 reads CASADLRGEQFF. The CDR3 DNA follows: TGCGCCAGCGCCGACCTTAGAGGCGAGCAGTTCTTC.

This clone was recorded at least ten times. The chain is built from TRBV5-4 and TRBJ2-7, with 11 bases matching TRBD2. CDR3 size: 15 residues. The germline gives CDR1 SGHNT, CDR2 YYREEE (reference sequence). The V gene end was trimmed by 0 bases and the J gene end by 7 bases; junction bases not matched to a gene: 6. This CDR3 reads CASSLAGTSGWEQYF. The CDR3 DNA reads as TGTGCCAGCAGCTTGGCGGGGACTAGCGGTTGGGAGCAGTACTTC.

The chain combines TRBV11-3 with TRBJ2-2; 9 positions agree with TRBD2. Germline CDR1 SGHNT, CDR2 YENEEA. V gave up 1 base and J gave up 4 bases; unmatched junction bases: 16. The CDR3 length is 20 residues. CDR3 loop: CASSLGRRGLAPLVTGELFF. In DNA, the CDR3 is TGTGCCAGCAGCTTAGGACGCCGGGGACTAGCTCCTCTCGTCACCGGGGAGCTGTTTTTT.

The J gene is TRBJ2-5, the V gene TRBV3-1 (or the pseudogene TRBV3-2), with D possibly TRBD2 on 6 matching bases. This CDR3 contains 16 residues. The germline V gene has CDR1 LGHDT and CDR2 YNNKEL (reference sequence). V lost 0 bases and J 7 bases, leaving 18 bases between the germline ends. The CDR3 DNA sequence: TGTGCCAGCAGCCAAGATCCCGGGACTGCCCACCTGACCCAGTACTTC. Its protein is CASSQDPGTAHLTQYF.

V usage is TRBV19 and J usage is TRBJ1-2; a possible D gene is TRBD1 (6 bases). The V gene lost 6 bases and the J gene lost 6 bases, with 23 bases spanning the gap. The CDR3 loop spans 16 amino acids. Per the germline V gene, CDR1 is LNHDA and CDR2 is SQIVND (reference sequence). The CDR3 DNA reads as TGTGCCAGTAGCGGCCCTGACAGGAGACTGTTTAATGGCTACACCTTC. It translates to CASSGPDRRLFNGYTF.

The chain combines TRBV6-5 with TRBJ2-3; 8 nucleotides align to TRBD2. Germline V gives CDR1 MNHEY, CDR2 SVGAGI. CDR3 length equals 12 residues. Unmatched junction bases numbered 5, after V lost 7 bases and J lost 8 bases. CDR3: CASIPSGSTQYF. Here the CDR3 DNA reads TGTGCCAGCATCCCTAGCGGGTCTACGCAGTATTTT.